The next 11 T cell receptor beta chains were all read from a single sample in a study of tissue T cells after allogeneic stem cell transplantation. Assay used: immunoSEQ multiplex PCR; TCRdb lists only in-frame clones, some missing. The table shows some 6,000 clones, with around half occurring only once. Time point reported: mouse harvest day 14 after allogeneic transplant. Mouse grafts combined 10^7 T-cell-depleted bone marrow cells with 10^6 splenic CD5+ T cells. The sequenced sample was gut tissue. These receptors came from a female BALB/c mouse given C57BL/6 T cells with graft-versus-host disease after an allogeneic hematopoietic cell transplant.

By sample share, this clone is medium-sized. Gene names are the mouse ones. The CDR3 sequence: CASSLWGNYAEQFF. CDR3 DNA, as far as it was read: TGTGCCAGCAGTCTCTGGGGGAACTATGCTGAGCAGTTC. The chain combines TRBV26 with TRBJ2-1; 7 bases map to TRBD2. The CDR3 end falls 1 residue outside the read, so it is completed with the germline J gene. This CDR3 contains 14 residues. Germline CDR1 is KGHPV and CDR2 is FQNQEV (reference sequence). The V gene end was trimmed by 3 bases and the J gene end by 1 base; junction bases not matched to a gene: 0.

Concerning this clone: The listed genes are named as in mouse. The read falls 1 residue short of the CDR3 end, and the missing part is taken from the germline J gene. This rearrangement joins TRBV17 to TRBJ2-2; perhaps TRBD2 as D (6 bases). Germline loops: CDR1 MNHDT, CDR2 YYDKIL. This CDR3 is 14 amino acids long. Trimming took off 3 bases at V and 1 base at J, with 6 bases between the two ends. The CDR3 spells CASSSGGNTGQLYF. The DNA read from the CDR3 is TGTGCTAGCAGTAGTGGGGGAAACACCGGGCAGCTCTAC. Supplemented by reference TRBV17 and TRBJ2-2, the full variable domain reads DTTVKQNPRYKLARVGKPVNLICSQTMNHDTMYWYQKKPNQAPKLLLFYYDKILNREADTFEKFQSSRPNNSFCSLYIGSAGLEYSAMYLCASSSGGNTGQLYFGEGSKLTVL.

Sample share makes this clone medium-sized. Gene names and germline refer to mouse. From the germline J gene comes the end of the CDR3, since the read stops 1 residue before it. V and J are TRBV26 and TRBJ2-7, with 7 bases that match TRBD1. Germline V gene sequence: CDR1 KGHPV, CDR2 FQNQEV (reference sequence). The CDR3 totals 12 residues. V lost 6 bases and J lost 3; bases outside the gene matches: 2. This CDR3 is CASSRDSYEQYF. The part of the CDR3 DNA that was read is TGTGCCAGCAGCCGGGACAGCTATGAACAGTAC.

To note about this clone: These gene names are mouse names. Sequencing ends 1 residue short of the CDR3 end; the germline J gene provides the rest. The V call is TRBV5, the J call TRBJ1-1, with 11 bases lining up with TRBD1. Germline assignment: CDR1 LGHNA and CDR2 YNLKQL (reference sequence). This CDR3 contains 16 residues. V lost 6 bases and J lost 0; bases outside the gene matches: 6. CDR3 amino acids: CASRVPGQGANTEVFF. The covered CDR3 bases are TGTGCCAGCAGGGTCCCGGGACAGGGGGCAAACACAGAAGTCTTC.

On this clone itself: Genes and germline come from the mouse. The read halts 1 residue ahead of the CDR3 end, with the missing end drawn from the germline J gene. J is TRBJ2-7 and V is TRBV12-1; 12 bases are shared with TRBD2. The CDR3 spans 14 residues. V shed 4 bases and J 5 bases; nucleotides not matched to a gene: 5. Germline CDR1 SGHSN, CDR2 HYEKVE. The CDR3 loop is CASSGLGGRDEQYF. CDR3 DNA, as far as it was read: TGTGCCAGCTCAGGACTGGGGGGGAGGGATGAACAGTAC.

Worth noting for this clone: The gene symbols are mouse symbols. The read terminates 1 residue ahead of where the CDR3 ends, so the germline J gene completes it. The chain carries TRBV3 and TRBJ2-7; 9 positions agree with TRBD1. This CDR3 is 14 amino acids long. The junction had 1 base not matched to a gene; V was cut back by 1 base and J by 3 bases. Germline V gives CDR1 SNHLY, CDR2 FYNGKV (reference sequence). The CDR3 here is CASSLDRGLYEQYF. Incomplete CDR3 DNA: TGTGCCAGCAGCTTAGACAGGGGGCTCTATGAACAGTAC.

This clone is termed medium-sized. Gene names are the mouse ones. The observed sequence ends 1 residue before the CDR3 terminus, with the missing tail filled in from the germline J gene. This rearrangement joins TRBV26 to TRBJ2-3, with 10 bases aligning to TRBD1. V was pared by 4 bases and J by 3 bases, with 7 bases of the junction left unmatched. This CDR3 is 16 amino acids long. The germline gives CDR1 KGHPV, CDR2 FQNQEV (reference sequence). CDR3 in amino acids: CASSPRDRGGAETLYF. Partial CDR3 DNA: TGTGCCAGCAGTCCCCGGGACAGGGGTGGGGCAGAAACGCTGTAT. The full variable domain, in which reference TRBV26 and TRBJ2-3 provide the parts outside the CDR3, is NSKVIQTPRYLVKGQGQKAKMRCIPEKGHPVVFWYQQNKNNEFKFLINFQNQEVLQQIDMTEKRFSAECPSNSPCSLEIQSSEAGDSALYLCASSPRDRGGAETLYFGSGTRLTVL.

This clone was seen a handful of times. Mouse gene names apply. Here the CDR3 reads CTCSRTGGQNTLYF. The part of the CDR3 DNA that was read is TGCACCTGCAGCAGGACAGGGGGCCAAAACACCTTGTAC. This rearrangement joins TRBV1 to TRBJ2-4, with TRBD1 identical over 11 bases. The sequenced fragment ends 1 residue before the CDR3 boundary, so the rest is inferred from the germline J gene. The germline V gene has CDR1 NSQYPW and CDR2 LRSPGD (reference sequence). V dropped 6 bases and J dropped 3; count of bases not matched to a gene: 2. CDR3 length: 14 residues.

Points on this clone: Mouse names are used for the genes. The read terminates 1 residue ahead of where the CDR3 ends, so the germline J gene completes it. The rearrangement links TRBV3 to TRBJ1-2; D remains ambiguous. The germline CDR1 and CDR2 sequences are SNHLY and FYNGKV (reference sequence). The CDR3 runs to 12 residues. V was shortened by 6 bases and J by 0 bases, with 5 bases between the two germline ends. The sequenced CDR3 bases are TGTGCCAGCAGTACAGCAAACTCCGACTACACC. Amino acids: CASSTANSDYT. The entire CDR3 is CASSTANSDYTF. Filled out from reference TRBV3 and TRBJ1-2, the complete variable domain reads GPKVLQIPSHQIIDMGQMVTLNCDPVSNHLYFYWYKQILGQQMEFLVNFYNGKVMEKSKLFKDQFSVERPDGSYFTLKIQPTALEDSAVYFCASSTANSDYTFGSGTRLLVI.

This clone was seen a handful of times. Gene names and germline refer to mouse. The read ends 1 residue early relative to the CDR3; the germline J gene fills the gap. J is TRBJ2-7 and V is TRBV23; the table's D call, TRBD1, was not checked against the DNA. Germline lookup yields CDR1 KGHTA and CDR2 FQNQQP. CDR3 size: 13 residues. CDR3 region: CSSSPRTGDEQYF. The DNA read from the CDR3 is TGCTCCAGCAGCCCTCGGACAGGGGATGAACAGTAC.

This clone was seen only a few times. Mouse names are used for the genes. The sequence runs out 1 residue before the end of the CDR3; the remainder is reconstructed from the germline J gene. The chain employs TRBV16 and TRBJ1-1; no clear D. V lost 1 base to trimming and J lost 1 base, with 4 bases between them. The CDR3 spans 13 residues. The germline V gene has CDR1 SGHSA and CDR2 FRNQAP. CDR3 loop: CASSLAGNTEVFF. CDR3 DNA (partial): TGTGCAAGCAGCTTAGCAGGGAACACAGAAGTCTTC.